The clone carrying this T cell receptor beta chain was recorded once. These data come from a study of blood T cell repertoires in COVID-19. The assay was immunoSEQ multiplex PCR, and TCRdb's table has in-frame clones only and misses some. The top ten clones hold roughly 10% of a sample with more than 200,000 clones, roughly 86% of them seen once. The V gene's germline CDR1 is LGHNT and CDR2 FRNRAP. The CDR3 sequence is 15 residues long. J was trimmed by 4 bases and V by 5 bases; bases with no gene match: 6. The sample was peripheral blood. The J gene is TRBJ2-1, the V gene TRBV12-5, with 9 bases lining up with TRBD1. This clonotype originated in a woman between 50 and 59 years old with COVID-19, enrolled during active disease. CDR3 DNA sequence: TGTGCTAGTGGTCCCCCGGGACAGGGATACAATGAGCAGTTCTTC. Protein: CASGPPGQGYNEQFF.